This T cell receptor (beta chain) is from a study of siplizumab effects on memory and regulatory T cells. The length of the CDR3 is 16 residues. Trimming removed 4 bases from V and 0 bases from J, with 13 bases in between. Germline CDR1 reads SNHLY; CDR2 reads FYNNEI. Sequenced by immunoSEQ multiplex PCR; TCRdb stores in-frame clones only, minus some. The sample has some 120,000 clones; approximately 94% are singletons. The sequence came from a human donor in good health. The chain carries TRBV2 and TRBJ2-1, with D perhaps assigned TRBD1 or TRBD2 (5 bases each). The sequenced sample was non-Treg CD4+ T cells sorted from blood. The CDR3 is CASSAEGRSSYNEQFF. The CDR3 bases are TGTGCCAGCAGTGCTGAGGGGCGAAGCTCCTACAATGAGCAGTTCTTC.